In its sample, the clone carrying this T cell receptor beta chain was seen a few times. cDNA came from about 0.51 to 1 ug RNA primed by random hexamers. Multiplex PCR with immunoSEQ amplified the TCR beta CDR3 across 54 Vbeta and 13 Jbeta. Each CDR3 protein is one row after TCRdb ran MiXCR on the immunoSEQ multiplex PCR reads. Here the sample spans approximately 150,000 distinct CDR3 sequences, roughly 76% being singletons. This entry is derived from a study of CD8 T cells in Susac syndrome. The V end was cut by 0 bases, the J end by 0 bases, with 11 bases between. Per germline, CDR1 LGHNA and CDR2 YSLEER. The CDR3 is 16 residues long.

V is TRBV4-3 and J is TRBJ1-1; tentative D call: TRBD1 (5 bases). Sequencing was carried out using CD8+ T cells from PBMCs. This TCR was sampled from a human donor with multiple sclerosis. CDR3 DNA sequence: TGCGCCAGCAGCCAAGAGCCCTCCAGGGTGAACACTGAAGCTTTCTTT. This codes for CASSQEPSRVNTEAFF.